These T cell receptor beta chains were read from a single sample in a study of blood T cell repertoires in COVID-19. The table came from immunoSEQ multiplex PCR; TCRdb's copy has only in-frame clones and leaves some out. The sample contains about 210,000 clones, about 92% of which appear only once. The sequencing sample was made of peripheral blood. All receptors come from a man aged 25-40 years with acute or convalescent COVID-19. CDR3s include the opening cysteine and the closing phenylalanine or tryptophan.

j_gene	v_gene	CDR3aa
TRBJ2-1	TRBV19	CASSIINEQFF
TRBJ1-1	TRBV5-6	CATRQGATNRNTEAFF
TRBJ2-7	TRBV11-2	CASSLDRSSYEQYF
TRBJ1-2	TRBV2	CASSEVGDRAKYTF
TRBJ2-7	TRBV5-1	CASSPGQGHIYEQYF
TRBJ2-1	TRBV5-8	CASSLSPPLRSYNEQFF
TRBJ2-7	TRBV2	CASSESGGLSYEQYF
TRBJ1-1	TRBV19	CASSNYSPIRGYTEAFF
TRBJ2-7	TRBV7-6	CASSSRQGGSYEQYF
TRBJ2-3	TRBV2	CASSLEGGPTDTQYF
TRBJ1-1	TRBV9	CASSVGQTGWFTEAFF
TRBJ2-5	TRBV5-5	CASSLPGTGGVETQYF
TRBJ2-5	TRBV7-2	CASTRSGSVETQYF
TRBJ2-7	TRBV30	CAWSPTRGRQYF
TRBJ1-5	TRBV28	CASTIQNSNQPQHF
TRBJ1-2	TRBV5-1	CASSLWDNNYGYTF
TRBJ2-5	TRBV12-3/TRBV12-4	CASRGQTQETQYF
TRBJ2-5	TRBV5-6	CASSSRVPNLETQYF
TRBJ1-2	TRBV5-5	CASSPDSQYTF
TRBJ1-4	TRBV9	CASSPRGGFPTNEKLFF
TRBJ1-6	TRBV3-1/TRBV3-2	CASSQSRGDSPLHF
TRBJ1-5	TRBV7-8	CASSTQQGDQPQHF
TRBJ2-1	TRBV7-6	CASSLKPGLAGNNEQFF
TRBJ1-1	TRBV18	CASSPGQGPIMNTEAFF
TRBJ2-7	TRBV29-1	CSVAPLTGYEQYF
TRBJ2-3	TRBV27	CASSLNGGTSADTQYF
TRBJ2-2	TRBV5-1	CASSVGPTNTGELFF
TRBJ1-6	TRBV21-1	CASSPHPGQDNSPLHF
TRBJ2-1	TRBV9	CASSVGQINYNEQFF